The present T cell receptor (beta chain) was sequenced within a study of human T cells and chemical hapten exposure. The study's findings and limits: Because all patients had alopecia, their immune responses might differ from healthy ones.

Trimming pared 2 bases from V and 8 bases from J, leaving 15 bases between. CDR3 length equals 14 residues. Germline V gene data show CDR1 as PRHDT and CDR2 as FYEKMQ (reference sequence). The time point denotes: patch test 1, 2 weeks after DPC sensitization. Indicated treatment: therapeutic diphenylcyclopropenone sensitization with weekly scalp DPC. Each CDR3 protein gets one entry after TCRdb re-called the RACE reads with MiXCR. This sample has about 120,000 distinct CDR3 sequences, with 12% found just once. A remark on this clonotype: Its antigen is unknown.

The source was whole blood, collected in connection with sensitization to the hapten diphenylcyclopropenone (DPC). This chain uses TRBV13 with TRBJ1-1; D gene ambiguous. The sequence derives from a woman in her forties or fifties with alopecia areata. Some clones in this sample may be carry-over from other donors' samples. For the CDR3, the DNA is TGTGCCAGCAGCTTATCGTCCCACCCGCTGGAAGCTTTCTTT. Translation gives CASSLSSHPLEAFF.